This T cell receptor beta chain was obtained from a study of T cell responses to AZD1222 COVID-19 vaccine. Turning to the study itself: Pooled in the analysis were second doses at about 4 or about 12 weeks. General study findings and limits: At 160-218 and 743-854, vaccine-associated CD4 TCRs were dominant, and they spanned spike.

Turning to this clone: The antigen remains undetermined.

Germline values: CDR1 KGHSY, CDR2 FQNENV. The CDR3 runs 17 residues. V lost 4 bases and J 7 bases, leaving 23 bases between the germline ends. Profiling relied on immunoSEQ multiplex PCR, and the TCRdb table lists in-frame clones only, not all of them. The data contain under 110,000 clones, around 90% of them seen just once; the ten biggest clones take up about 5.4%. The starting material was peripheral blood, obtained on day 0 of AZD1222 vaccination. This TCR came from an adult in good health. The J gene is TRBJ2-1, the V gene TRBV16; D call uncertain. The CDR3 sequence is CASSRNPLPSKGNEQFF. DNA for the CDR3: TGTGCCAGCAGCCGCAATCCCCTACCCAGTAAAGGGAATGAGCAGTTCTTC.